This is a list of T cell receptor beta chains from one sample in a study of control samples from healthy donors and cancer patients. Libraries were prepared by immunoSEQ multiplex PCR; TCRdb keeps only in-frame clonotypes and omits some of them. Here the sample spans about 75,000 clones, 84% being singletons. Sequenced sample: blood. These receptor sequences come from a man aged 50-59 years in good health. The CDR3 runs from the conserved cysteine through the conserved F or W. D genes are given only for firm matches. Not every row has a clone size; where given, it reads once, few, many or a size class.

v_gene	j_gene	abundance	d_gene	CDR3aa	CDR3nt
TRBV7-9	TRBJ2-6	once	TRBD1	CASSKDREFTGANVLTF	TGTGCCAGCAGCAAGGACAGGGAGTTCACTGGGGCCAACGTCCTGACTTTC
TRBV18	TRBJ2-1	.	.	CASSPFGQQHNEQFF	TGTGCCAGCTCACCATTCGGGCAGCAGCACAATGAGCAGTTCTTC
TRBV29-1	TRBJ1-1	.	.	CSVLMGHHTEAFF	TGCAGCGTTCTTATGGGACACCACACTGAAGCTTTCTTT
TRBV11-2	TRBJ2-7	few	TRBD1	CASSRDRGSVYEQYF	TGTGCCAGCAGCAGGGACAGGGGTTCGGTCTACGAGCAGTACTTC
TRBV30	TRBJ1-2	.	.	CAWNREILGYTF	TGTGCCTGGAACAGGGAAATCCTTGGGTACACCTTC
TRBV5-6	TRBJ2-1	few	.	CASSFYAGTNEQFF	TGTGCCAGCAGCTTTTACGCCGGGACGAATGAGCAGTTCTTC
TRBV7-2	TRBJ2-4	.	.	CASSLVEGHRNIQYF	TGTGCCAGCAGCTTAGTCGAGGGACACAGAAACATTCAGTACTTC
TRBV6-5	TRBJ2-2	once	TRBD1	CASTMGQGYTGELFF	TGTGCCAGCACCATGGGACAGGGGTACACCGGGGAGCTGTTTTTT
TRBV3-1/TRBV3-2	TRBJ2-7	medium-sized	TRBD1	CASSHFRGPSYEQYF	TGTGCCAGCAGCCACTTCAGGGGGCCTTCCTACGAGCAGTACTTC
TRBV7-9	TRBJ2-2	.	.	CASSGDGAGELFF	TGTGCCAGCAGCGGAGACGGGGCCGGGGAGCTGTTTTTT
TRBV11-2	TRBJ2-1	.	TRBD2	CASSLDPWRGVAGGTNEQFF	TGTGCCAGCAGCTTAGACCCCTGGAGGGGGGTAGCGGGAGGGACCAATGAGCAGTTCTTC
TRBV7-2	TRBJ2-4	.	.	CASSLMWGGQNKNIQYF	TGTGCCAGCAGCTTAATGTGGGGTGGACAGAACAAAAACATTCAGTACTTC
TRBV3-1/TRBV3-2	TRBJ1-1	.	.	CASSQTGTEAFF	TGTGCCAGCAGCCAAACTGGCACTGAAGCTTTCTTT
TRBV7-8	TRBJ1-1	.	.	CASSAREALQEAFF	TGTGCCAGCAGCGCCAGGGAGGCTCTGCAGGAAGCTTTCTTT
TRBV5-1	TRBJ2-5	.	TRBD1	CASFQDRGETQYF	TGCGCCAGCTTCCAGGACAGGGGCGAGACCCAGTACTTC
TRBV5-1	TRBJ2-1	.	.	CASSSSIAEQFF	TGCGCCAGCAGCTCCTCAATAGCTGAGCAGTTCTTC
TRBV6-5	TRBJ1-5	.	.	CASSPHGGYQPQHF	TGTGCCAGCAGCCCCCATGGGGGCTATCAGCCCCAGCATTTT
TRBV30	TRBJ2-7	.	.	CASSRVHYEQYF	TGTGCCTCCTCCAGGGTCCACTACGAGCAGTACTTC
TRBV7-2	TRBJ2-7	.	TRBD2	CASSISGRGYEQYF	TGTGCCAGCAGCATTAGCGGGAGGGGATACGAGCAGTACTTC
TRBV2	TRBJ1-1	.	TRBD1	CASSQGENTEAFF	TGTGCCAGCAGTCAGGGGGAAAACACTGAAGCTTTCTTT
TRBV7-2	TRBJ2-6	once	.	CASSLDQSGANVLTF	TGTGCCAGCAGCTTAGATCAGTCTGGGGCCAACGTCCTGACTTTC
TRBV30	TRBJ2-5	.	.	CASRQEETQYF	TGTGCCTCAAGACAGGAAGAGACCCAGTACTTC
TRBV5-1	TRBJ2-7	.	TRBD1	CASTSTGGSLEQYF	TGCGCCAGCACCTCGACAGGGGGGTCCCTCGAGCAGTACTTC
TRBV12-5	TRBJ1-5	.	.	CASGLLAGGGQPQHF	TGTGCTAGTGGTCTCCTCGCCGGGGGAGGTCAGCCCCAGCATTTT
TRBV11-3	TRBJ2-7	.	.	CASSLTSIHEQYF	TGTGCCAGCAGCTTAACTAGTATCCACGAGCAGTACTTC
TRBV18	TRBJ2-3	.	.	CATRVTSSTDTQYF	TGTGCCACCCGAGTAACTTCTAGCACAGATACGCAGTATTTT
TRBV19	TRBJ1-6	.	TRBD1	CASSIDRGSSPLHF	TGTGCCAGTAGTATAGACAGGGGGAGCTCACCCCTCCACTTT
TRBV18	TRBJ1-1	.	TRBD1	CASSPRVSGQQGAFF	TGTGCCAGCTCACCGCGGGTCTCAGGACAACAGGGGGCTTTCTTT
TRBV6-5	TRBJ2-1	.	TRBD2	CASSYEFRLAGDEQFF	TGTGCCAGCAGTTACGAATTCCGGCTAGCGGGAGATGAGCAGTTCTTC
TRBV7-7	TRBJ2-2	few	TRBD1	CASSPSGGNTGELFF	TGTGCCAGCAGCCCCTCAGGGGGGAACACCGGGGAGCTGTTTTTT
TRBV5-1	TRBJ2-3	.	.	CASSLDPPLGPDTQYF	TGCGCCAGCAGCTTGGACCCCCCCCTGGGCCCAGATACGCAGTATTTT
TRBV19	TRBJ1-1	.	.	CASSMGGTLYMNTEAFF	TGTGCCAGTAGTATGGGGGGAACCCTTTACATGAACACTGAAGCTTTCTTT
TRBV4-1	TRBJ1-2	.	.	CASSQVLGSGQGDSGGGYTF	.
TRBV28	TRBJ2-2	.	.	CATLPRAPNTGELFF	TGTGCCACTCTCCCAAGAGCTCCGAACACCGGGGAGCTGTTTTTT
TRBV18	TRBJ2-5	.	.	CASSREGPQETQYF	TGTGCCAGCTCACGAGAGGGCCCCCAAGAGACCCAGTACTTC
TRBV12-5	TRBJ2-1	once	TRBD1	CASGRDRGFSSYNEQFF	TGTGCTAGTGGCCGGGACAGGGGGTTTTCCTCCTACAATGAGCAGTTCTTC
TRBV19	TRBJ1-1	.	.	CASSTRQSKMNTEAFF	TGTGCCAGTAGTACCCGACAATCAAAAATGAACACTGAAGCTTTCTTT
TRBV7-9	TRBJ2-1	.	TRBD2	CASSSLAGVENEQFF	TGTGCCAGCAGCTCACTAGCGGGAGTTGAAAATGAGCAGTTCTTC
TRBV18	TRBJ2-2	.	TRBD2	CASSPRGGANTGELFF	TGTGCCAGCTCACCCCGCGGGGGGGCGAACACCGGGGAGCTGTTTTTT
TRBV5-1	TRBJ2-3	.	.	CASSYAAIETDTQYF	TGCGCCAGCAGTTACGCGGCCATAGAAACAGATACGCAGTATTTT
TRBV7-2	TRBJ2-1	.	.	CASSLESASSYNEQFF	TGTGCCAGCAGCTTAGAGTCGGCGAGCTCCTACAATGAGCAGTTCTTC
TRBV15	TRBJ2-2	.	.	CATSLVSGTGELFF	TGTGCCACCAGTCTTGTCTCGGGCACCGGGGAGCTGTTTTTT
TRBV7-9	TRBJ2-2	.	.	CASSSFRAGELFF	TGTGCCAGCAGCTCTTTCCGGGCCGGGGAGCTGTTTTTT
TRBV3-1/TRBV3-2	TRBJ2-7	.	.	CASSQVAGGVEQYF	TGTGCCAGCAGCCAAGTTGCAGGTGGAGTGGAGCAGTACTTC
TRBV5-1	TRBJ1-2	.	.	CASSSRDVRETGYTF	TGCGCCAGCAGCAGCCGGGACGTCCGAGAGACTGGCTACACCTTC
TRBV12-5	TRBJ2-1	.	TRBD2	CASGILYTSGRSYNEQFF	TGTGCTAGTGGTATCCTCTATACTAGCGGGAGATCCTACAATGAGCAGTTCTTC
TRBV27	TRBJ1-5	few	.	CASRPLGAEYSNQPQHF	TGTGCCAGCAGGCCCCTAGGGGCCGAGTATAGCAATCAGCCCCAGCATTTT
TRBV24-1	TRBJ2-3	.	.	CATGGVTADTQYF	TGTGCCACCGGGGGTGTCACGGCAGATACGCAGTATTTT
TRBV20-1	TRBJ1-6	.	.	CSASPVFDNSPLHF	TGCAGTGCTAGTCCGGTATTCGATAATTCACCCCTCCACTTT